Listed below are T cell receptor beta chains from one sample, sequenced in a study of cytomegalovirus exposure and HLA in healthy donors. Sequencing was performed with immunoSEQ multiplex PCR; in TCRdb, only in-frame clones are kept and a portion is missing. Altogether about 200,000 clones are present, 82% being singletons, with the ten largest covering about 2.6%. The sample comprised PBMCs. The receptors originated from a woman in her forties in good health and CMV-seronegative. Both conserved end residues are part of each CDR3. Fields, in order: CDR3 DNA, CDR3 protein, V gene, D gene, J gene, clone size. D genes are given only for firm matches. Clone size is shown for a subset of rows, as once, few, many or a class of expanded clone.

cdr3_nt: TGCAGCGTTGAGGGCAGGCGGGGCACTGAAGCTTTCTTT
cdr3_aa: CSVEGRRGTEAFF
v_call: TRBV29-1
d_call: -
j_call: TRBJ1-1
clone_size: -

cdr3_nt: TGTGCCAGCATCCGGGACAGGGAACGTGAGACCCAGTACTTC
cdr3_aa: CASIRDRERETQYF
v_call: TRBV7-7
d_call: TRBD1
j_call: TRBJ2-5
clone_size: -

cdr3_nt: TGCAGCGTTGAAGAACTAGCGGGACTGGGGGATACGCAGTATTTT
cdr3_aa: CSVEELAGLGDTQYF
v_call: TRBV29-1
d_call: TRBD2
j_call: TRBJ2-3
clone_size: -

cdr3_nt: TGTGCCATCTCACGGGAGGCCGGTGGGGAGCAGTTCTTC
cdr3_aa: CAISREAGGEQFF
v_call: TRBV10-3
d_call: TRBD2
j_call: TRBJ2-1
clone_size: -

cdr3_nt: TGTGCCAGCAGTTTGGTCAGGGACAATGAGCAGTTCTTC
cdr3_aa: CASSLVRDNEQFF
v_call: TRBV27
d_call: -
j_call: TRBJ2-1
clone_size: -

cdr3_nt: TGTGCCAGCTCACCAGGACAGGCCCACACCGGGGAGCTGTTTTTT
cdr3_aa: CASSPGQAHTGELFF
v_call: TRBV18
d_call: TRBD1
j_call: TRBJ2-2
clone_size: -

cdr3_nt: TGTGCCAGCAGCGCAACTTGGAGGACTGAAGCTTTCTTT
cdr3_aa: CASSATWRTEAFF
v_call: TRBV9
d_call: -
j_call: TRBJ1-1
clone_size: -

cdr3_nt: TGCGCCAGCAGGGCGGATCTGAACACCGGGGAGCTGTTTTTT
cdr3_aa: CASRADLNTGELFF
v_call: TRBV5-1
d_call: -
j_call: TRBJ2-2
clone_size: -

cdr3_nt: TGTGCCAGCAGTCGGGGGGGGACGGACTTTTACGAGCAGTACTTC
cdr3_aa: CASSRGGTDFYEQYF
v_call: TRBV7-2
d_call: TRBD2
j_call: TRBJ2-7
clone_size: -

cdr3_nt: TGCGCCAGCAGCCAATTTTTTGACTATTCCTACGAGCAGTACTTC
cdr3_aa: CASSQFFDYSYEQYF
v_call: TRBV4-1
d_call: -
j_call: TRBJ2-7
clone_size: -

cdr3_nt: TGTGCCAGCAGCCCAGGACAGGGCACTGAAGCTTTCTTT
cdr3_aa: CASSPGQGTEAFF
v_call: TRBV14
d_call: TRBD1
j_call: TRBJ1-1
clone_size: -

cdr3_nt: TGTGCCAGCAGTTACTCCACAGGGGATAATTCACCCCTCCACTTT
cdr3_aa: CASSYSTGDNSPLHF
v_call: TRBV6-5
d_call: TRBD1
j_call: TRBJ1-6
clone_size: -

cdr3_nt: TGTGCCAGCAGTTACGCAGACAGTCACACTGAAGCTTTCTTT
cdr3_aa: CASSYADSHTEAFF
v_call: TRBV6-6
d_call: -
j_call: TRBJ1-1
clone_size: -

cdr3_nt: TGCGCCAGCAGTGCGGTCTCCTCCGGGGAGCTGTTTTTT
cdr3_aa: CASSAVSSGELFF
v_call: TRBV10-1
d_call: -
j_call: TRBJ2-2
clone_size: -

cdr3_nt: TGTGCCAGCAGTTTTCAGGGGGGCTTCTATGGCTACACCTTC
cdr3_aa: CASSFQGGFYGYTF
v_call: TRBV28
d_call: TRBD1
j_call: TRBJ1-2
clone_size: -

cdr3_nt: TGTGCCAGCAGTTTAGGGGGGGGTATCTACGAGCAGTACTTC
cdr3_aa: CASSLGGGIYEQYF
v_call: TRBV27
d_call: TRBD2
j_call: TRBJ2-7
clone_size: -

cdr3_nt: TGTGCCAGCAGCTTAATAGAGGATGAGCAGTTCTTC
cdr3_aa: CASSLIEDEQFF
v_call: TRBV7-3
d_call: -
j_call: TRBJ2-1
clone_size: -

cdr3_nt: TGTGCCAGCAGCCTAGGGAGCTACGAGCAGTACTTC
cdr3_aa: CASSLGSYEQYF
v_call: TRBV6-5
d_call: -
j_call: TRBJ2-7
clone_size: -

cdr3_nt: TGTGCCAGCAGTGAAGCGCTTCAGGGTGGCGTTCCTGAGCAGTTCTTC
cdr3_aa: CASSEALQGGVPEQFF
v_call: TRBV2
d_call: -
j_call: TRBJ2-1
clone_size: -

cdr3_nt: TGTGCCAGCAGTGAATGGAGGGACCGCTATAGCAATCAGCCCCAGCATTTT
cdr3_aa: CASSEWRDRYSNQPQHF
v_call: TRBV6-1
d_call: -
j_call: TRBJ1-5
clone_size: few

cdr3_nt: TGCGCCAGCAGTGAGTCGCAGGGCCCAGATACGCAGTATTTT
cdr3_aa: CASSESQGPDTQYF
v_call: TRBV10-1
d_call: -
j_call: TRBJ2-3
clone_size: few

cdr3_nt: TGTGCCAGCAGCCCCACATCCGGACAGGGGACCTACGAGCAGTACTTC
cdr3_aa: CASSPTSGQGTYEQYF
v_call: TRBV7-9
d_call: TRBD1
j_call: TRBJ2-7
clone_size: -

cdr3_nt: TGTGCCTGGAGTATGGGACACTACACTGAAGCTTTCTTT
cdr3_aa: CAWSMGHYTEAFF
v_call: TRBV30
d_call: -
j_call: TRBJ1-1
clone_size: once

cdr3_nt: TGTGCCAGCAGTGTAGGAGGACGGTCCTATGGCTACACCTTC
cdr3_aa: CASSVGGRSYGYTF
v_call: TRBV2
d_call: -
j_call: TRBJ1-2
clone_size: -

cdr3_nt: TGTGCCAGCAGTGCTCGGGGACTTGACAATGAGCAGTTCTTC
cdr3_aa: CASSARGLDNEQFF
v_call: TRBV9
d_call: -
j_call: TRBJ2-1
clone_size: -

cdr3_nt: TGTGCCAGCAGGAAGGACAGGGCCTCCTACAATGAGCAGTTCTTC
cdr3_aa: CASRKDRASYNEQFF
v_call: TRBV2
d_call: TRBD1
j_call: TRBJ2-1
clone_size: -

cdr3_nt: TGTGCCAGCTCACCAGCGGTTGGAACTAATGAAAAACTGTTTTTT
cdr3_aa: CASSPAVGTNEKLFF
v_call: TRBV18
d_call: -
j_call: TRBJ1-4
clone_size: -

cdr3_nt: TGTGCCAGCAGCGCCCAACAGGGAGCCGGGGAGCTGTTTTTT
cdr3_aa: CASSAQQGAGELFF
v_call: TRBV7-3
d_call: -
j_call: TRBJ2-2
clone_size: -

cdr3_nt: TGTGCCAGCAGTTACTCGAGTGAGAAAGCTTTCTTT
cdr3_aa: CASSYSSEKAFF
v_call: TRBV6-5
d_call: -
j_call: TRBJ1-1
clone_size: -

cdr3_nt: TGTGCCAGCAGCTCTGCCGGGACTAGCGGGATGAGCTCCTACGAGCAGTACTTC
cdr3_aa: CASSSAGTSGMSSYEQYF
v_call: TRBV5-8
d_call: TRBD2
j_call: TRBJ2-7
clone_size: -

cdr3_nt: TGTGCCAGTAGTATTGATCTAGCGGGACGCCAAGAGACCCAGTACTTC
cdr3_aa: CASSIDLAGRQETQYF
v_call: TRBV19
d_call: TRBD2
j_call: TRBJ2-5
clone_size: -

cdr3_nt: TGTGCCAGCCAGAGACAGGGGTCAACCTACGAGCAGTACTTC
cdr3_aa: CASQRQGSTYEQYF
v_call: TRBV2
d_call: TRBD1
j_call: TRBJ2-7
clone_size: -

cdr3_nt: TGTGCCAGCCGGAGGGGACAGGGCTACGAGCAGTACTTC
cdr3_aa: CASRRGQGYEQYF
v_call: TRBV6-1
d_call: TRBD1
j_call: TRBJ2-7
clone_size: -

cdr3_nt: TGTGCCAGCACCCGGAGGATAGGCGGTTCGGCTGAAGCTTTCTTT
cdr3_aa: CASTRRIGGSAEAFF
v_call: TRBV6-5
d_call: -
j_call: TRBJ1-1
clone_size: once

cdr3_nt: TGCGCCAGCAGCTTGTTTGGGACAGGGGGCACCGGGGAGCTGTTTTTT
cdr3_aa: CASSLFGTGGTGELFF
v_call: TRBV5-1
d_call: TRBD1
j_call: TRBJ2-2
clone_size: -

cdr3_nt: TGCACCAGCAGCCGACGGCGGGAGCTCCCAGATACGCAGTATTTT
cdr3_aa: CTSSRRRELPDTQYF
v_call: TRBV1
d_call: -
j_call: TRBJ2-3
clone_size: -

cdr3_nt: TGTGCCAGTAGTATAGACGGGTCAATGACGGGAGTGAATGAGCAGTTCTTC
cdr3_aa: CASSIDGSMTGVNEQFF
v_call: TRBV19
d_call: -
j_call: TRBJ2-1
clone_size: few

cdr3_nt: TGCAGCGTTGGTACCAGCCAAGAGACCCAGTACTTC
cdr3_aa: CSVGTSQETQYF
v_call: TRBV29-1
d_call: -
j_call: TRBJ2-5
clone_size: -

cdr3_nt: TGTGCCAGCAGCTTGGGGACAGCAAACTATGGCTACACCTTC
cdr3_aa: CASSLGTANYGYTF
v_call: TRBV5-5
d_call: -
j_call: TRBJ1-2
clone_size: -

cdr3_nt: TGTGCCAGCAGCGGGGAGGCCTTTGGATCCATTGCTTTCTTT
cdr3_aa: CASSGEAFGSIAFF
v_call: TRBV9
d_call: -
j_call: TRBJ1-1
clone_size: -

cdr3_nt: TGTGCCAGCAGTTTAACTGGACAGGGGCGAGGTGGTGGTCGGGCGGCTTTCTTT
cdr3_aa: CASSLTGQGRGGGRAAFF
v_call: TRBV27
d_call: TRBD1
j_call: TRBJ1-1
clone_size: -

cdr3_nt: TGTGCCAGCTCGGCCGGGACTAGCCGGGAGACCCAGTACTTC
cdr3_aa: CASSAGTSRETQYF
v_call: TRBV18
d_call: TRBD2
j_call: TRBJ2-5
clone_size: -

cdr3_nt: TGTGCCAGCAGTTTATGGTTAGCCGGAGTTCGGGAGCAGTTCTTC
cdr3_aa: CASSLWLAGVREQFF
v_call: TRBV27
d_call: -
j_call: TRBJ2-1
clone_size: -

cdr3_nt: TGTGCCAGCAGCCCTAGCGGGGCTCAAGAGACCCAGTACTTC
cdr3_aa: CASSPSGAQETQYF
v_call: TRBV7-9
d_call: TRBD2
j_call: TRBJ2-5
clone_size: -

cdr3_nt: TGTGCCAGCAGTCTTAGGACAGGTCAACGTTTT
cdr3_aa: CASSLRTGQRF
v_call: TRBV2
d_call: TRBD1
j_call: TRBJ1-5
clone_size: -

cdr3_nt: TGTGCCAGTAGTATGGCGGGACAGGGCTCAGGATACGAGCAGTACTTC
cdr3_aa: CASSMAGQGSGYEQYF
v_call: TRBV19
d_call: TRBD1
j_call: TRBJ2-7
clone_size: -

cdr3_nt: TGTGCCTGGAGTGTGGGGACAGCAACCCTCGAGCAGTACTTC
cdr3_aa: CAWSVGTATLEQYF
v_call: TRBV30
d_call: TRBD1
j_call: TRBJ2-7
clone_size: -

cdr3_nt: TGTGCCAGCAGCTCGGGACAGGGGTATGGCTACACCTTC
cdr3_aa: CASSSGQGYGYTF
v_call: TRBV7-3
d_call: TRBD1
j_call: TRBJ1-2
clone_size: -

cdr3_nt: TGCGCCAGCAGCTTGGACAGCAGTAAATGGTCGGGCTACACCTTC
cdr3_aa: CASSLDSSKWSGYTF
v_call: TRBV5-1
d_call: -
j_call: TRBJ1-2
clone_size: -